The present T cell receptor (beta chain) was sequenced within a study of blood T cell repertoires in COVID-19. About the study: The cDNA or gDNA used as material had been derived from T cells, B-cell-depleted T cells, or PBMCs.

Only in-frame clones appear in the TCRdb table, and some are missing; sequencing was by immunoSEQ multiplex PCR. The sample carries around 140,000 clones, 87% recorded once. V lost 8 bases and J 4 bases, leaving 14 bases between the germline ends. There are 13 residues in the CDR3. Looked up from germline, CDR1 is MNHEY and CDR2 is SVGAGI. Those enrolled, adults aged roughly 18 to 89 years, came from some 23 US areas. Cohorts were determined from participant-reported clinical history. The TCR comes from a middle-aged woman who had been exposed to COVID-19. Source material: PBMCs or T cells enriched from blood (not recorded which). The V call is TRBV6-5, the J call TRBJ1-1; tentatively, D is TRBD1 (6 bases). The CDR3: CASHWGPGTEAFF. In nucleotides, the CDR3 is TGTGCCAGCCATTGGGGGCCTGGCACTGAAGCTTTCTTT.